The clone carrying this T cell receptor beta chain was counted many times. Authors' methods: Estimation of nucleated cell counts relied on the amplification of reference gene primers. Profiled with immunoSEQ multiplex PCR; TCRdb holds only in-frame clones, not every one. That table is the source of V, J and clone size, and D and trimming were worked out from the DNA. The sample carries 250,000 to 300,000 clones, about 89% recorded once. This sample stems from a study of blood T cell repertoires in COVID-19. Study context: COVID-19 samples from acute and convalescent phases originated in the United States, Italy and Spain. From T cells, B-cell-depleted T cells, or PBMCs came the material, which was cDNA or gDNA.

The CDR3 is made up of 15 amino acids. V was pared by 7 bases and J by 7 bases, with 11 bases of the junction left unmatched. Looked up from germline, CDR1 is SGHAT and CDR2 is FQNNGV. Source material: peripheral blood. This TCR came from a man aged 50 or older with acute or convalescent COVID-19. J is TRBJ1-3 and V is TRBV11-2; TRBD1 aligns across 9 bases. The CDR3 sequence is CASKHRGLVWNTIYF. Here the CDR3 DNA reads TGTGCCAGCAAGCACAGGGGGCTCGTTTGGAACACCATATATTTT. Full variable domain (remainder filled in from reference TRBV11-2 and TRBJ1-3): EAGVAQSPRYKIIEKRQSVAFWCNPISGHATLYWYQQILGQGPKLLIQFQNNGVVDDSQLPKDRFSAERLKGVDSTLKIQPAKLEDSAVYLCASKHRGLVWNTIYFGEGSWLTVV.